Below are 20 T cell receptor beta chains sequenced from a single sample in a study of cytomegalovirus exposure and HLA in healthy donors. Primers included in the PCR were 60 Vbeta and 13 Jbeta primers. Profiled with immunoSEQ multiplex PCR; TCRdb holds only in-frame clones, not every one. The sample table sets out some 130,000 clones. The sequenced sample was PBMCs. The source is a woman between 35 and 50 years old in good health and CMV-seropositive.

V gene TRBV10-2 combines with J gene TRBJ1-1, with no clear D. The CDR3 loop spans 14 amino acids. CDR1 is WSHSY and CDR2 is SAAADI in the germline V gene. V lost 8 bases to trimming and J lost 0 bases, with 13 bases between them. The CDR3 sequence is CASGPTMVNTEAFF. The CDR3 region has the DNA TGCGCCAGCGGCCCGACAATGGTGAACACTGAAGCTTTCTTT.

The chain has TRBV6-5 and TRBJ2-1, with D tentatively TRBD1 (6 bases). This CDR3 has 14 amino acids. V shed 6 bases and J shed 4 bases, with 13 bases lying between them. Germline V CDR1 and CDR2: MNHEY, SVGAGI. The CDR3 DNA is TGTGCCAGCAGCCTGGACAGTTTATACAATGAGCAGTTCTTC. Its protein product is CASSLDSLYNEQFF.

The chain employs TRBV11-2 and TRBJ2-7, with a possible D match to TRBD2 (6 bases). The germline gives CDR1 SGHAT, CDR2 FQNNGV. The length of the CDR3 is 15 residues. Trimming shortened V by 3 bases and J by 7 bases, and 19 bases separated the two germline ends. CDR3 amino acids: CASSFELASVGEQYF. Here the CDR3 DNA reads TGTGCCAGCAGCTTTGAGCTAGCGTCCGTCGGGGAGCAGTACTTC.

The chain joins TRBV29-1 to TRBJ2-1; the match to TRBD2 covers 7 bases. Germline V lookup: CDR1 SQVTM, CDR2 ANQGSEA. With 0 bases clipped from V and 5 bases from J, the junction kept 10 bases outside the gene matches. This CDR3 region has 16 residues. The CDR3 region is CSVEEGRAGPNNEQFF. In DNA form, the CDR3 reads TGCAGCGTTGAAGAGGGTCGAGCGGGACCCAACAATGAGCAGTTCTTC.

The chain recombines TRBV5-1 with TRBJ2-7; D might be TRBD1 (5 bases). CDR1 SGHRS and CDR2 YFSETQ come from the germline V gene. This CDR3 is 15 amino acids long. Trimming cost V 2 bases and J 0 bases, with 12 bases left between them. The CDR3 reads CASSLGVSSSYEQYF. The CDR3 region has the DNA TGCGCCAGCAGCTTAGGGGTTTCCAGCTCCTACGAGCAGTACTTC. Together with reference TRBV5-1 and TRBJ2-7, the CDR3 gives the full variable domain: KAGVTQTPRYLIKTRGQQVTLSCSPISGHRSVSWYQQTPGQGLQFLFEYFSETQRNKGNFPGRFSGRQFSNSRSEMNVSTLELGDSALYLCASSLGVSSSYEQYFGPGTRLTVT.

The genes are TRBV5-1 and TRBJ1-1; TRBD1 is a possible D gene (6 bases). The CDR3 spans 15 residues. CDR1 and CDR2 from the germline V gene are SGHRS and YFSETQ. V was trimmed by 4 bases and J by 1 base, leaving 14 bases between them. For the CDR3, the DNA is TGCGCCAGCAGCGCACCCAACAGGGAGAACACTGAAGCTTTCTTT. Protein: CASSAPNRENTEAFF.

This chain links TRBV29-1 with TRBJ2-1; D may be TRBD2 (6 bases). V was pared by 4 bases and J by 6 bases, with 13 bases between. From germline, CDR1 is SQVTM and CDR2 ANQGSEA. CDR3 size: 13 residues. This chain's CDR3 is CSVVRLASNEQFF. The CDR3 DNA follows: TGCAGCGTTGTTCGCCTAGCGAGCAATGAGCAGTTCTTC.

The chain links TRBV4-3 to TRBJ2-3; weak D call: TRBD2 (5 bases). Trimming took 0 bases from V and 1 from J, leaving 14 bases between them. The CDR3 is 17 amino acids. Germline CDR1 LGHNA, CDR2 YSLEER. CDR3 protein: CASSQDPGRTRTDTQYF. The CDR3 DNA sequence: TGCGCCAGCAGCCAAGATCCCGGTCGGACTCGCACAGATACGCAGTATTTT.

This rearrangement joins TRBV6-1 to TRBJ2-2, with D perhaps matching TRBD2 (6 bases). There are 14 residues in the CDR3. Trimming stripped 8 bases from V and 4 bases from J, with 14 bases between. CDR1 is MNHNS, CDR2 SASEGT, per germline. This CDR3 reads CASAFWGGTGELFF. As DNA, the CDR3 is TGTGCCAGCGCCTTTTGGGGAGGCACCGGGGAGCTGTTTTTT.

The DNA of the CDR3 is TGCGCCAGCAGCACCCATAGCCCGGAGCCTCCCGGGGAGCTGTTTTTT. Translating gives CASSTHSPEPPGELFF. The rearrangement links TRBV5-1 to TRBJ2-2; D is undetermined. The V gene lost 4 bases and the J gene lost 6 bases, with 19 bases spanning the gap. Germline V gives CDR1 SGHRS, CDR2 YFSETQ. There are 16 residues in the CDR3.

The rearrangement joins TRBV9 to TRBJ2-1; possible D gene TRBD2, 6 bases. Germline CDR1 SGDLS, CDR2 YYNGEE. CDR3 length equals 17 residues. Trimming left V 3 bases short and J 2 bases short, with 18 bases between. The CDR3 nucleotides read TGTGCCAGCAGCGCAACGACAGCCCGGGGGACCTACAATGAGCAGTTCTTC. Translating it yields CASSATTARGTYNEQFF.

This chain connects TRBV4-2 to TRBJ1-2; the match to TRBD1 covers 9 bases. V lost 3 bases to trimming and J lost 6 bases; unmatched junction nucleotides: 11. CDR1 is LGHNA and CDR2 is YNFKEQ in the germline V gene. CDR3 length: 16 amino acids. CDR3 nucleotides: TGTGCCAGCAGCCAGGCCCCTTTACAGGGGGCGGATGGCTACACCTTC. As protein: CASSQAPLQGADGYTF.

The V call is TRBV5-1, the J call TRBJ2-7; 8 bases are a match to TRBD2. V trimming: 1 base; J trimming: 3 bases; junction bases outside the gene matches: 6. The CDR3 contains 15 residues. Germline V gene data show CDR1 as SGHRS and CDR2 as YFSETQ. As DNA, the CDR3 is TGCGCCAGCAGCTTGACCAGCGGGAGTATCTACGAGCAGTACTTC. Residues: CASSLTSGSIYEQYF.

A note on this clone: Within the sample, other DNA sequences also encode this same CDR3. The V and J genes are TRBV27 and TRBJ2-7; D possibly corresponds to TRBD2 (6 bases). The length of the CDR3 is 14 residues. Germline CDR1 reads MNHEY; CDR2 reads SMNVEV (reference sequence). The germline V and J ends were trimmed by 3 bases and 0 bases, with 9 bases remaining between them. The chain's CDR3 is CASSFAGSSYEQYF. DNA for the CDR3: TGTGCCAGCAGTTTCGCGGGAAGCTCCTACGAGCAGTACTTC.

The chain carries TRBV2 and TRBJ1-2; no clear D. The CDR3 runs 16 residues. Per the germline V gene, CDR1 is SNHLY and CDR2 is FYNNEI. Trimming stripped 5 bases from V and 5 bases from J, with 21 bases between. The CDR3 protein is CASSRPSNVEGYGYTF. In DNA, the CDR3 is TGTGCCAGCAGTCGCCCCTCTAATGTCGAGGGATATGGCTACACCTTC.

The chain joins TRBV5-1 to TRBJ1-2, with D uncertain. V dropped 4 bases and J dropped 8 bases, with 18 bases sitting between them. This CDR3 region has 14 residues. CDR1 is SGHRS and CDR2 is YFSETQ in the germline V gene. The CDR3 region is CASSLDPPTVGYTF. In DNA, the CDR3 is TGCGCCAGCAGCCTGGACCCACCTACTGTGGGCTACACCTTC.

Its frequency marks this clone as medium-sized. The rearrangement uses TRBV2 and TRBJ2-7; a possible D gene is TRBD1 (6 bases). Germline V gives CDR1 SNHLY, CDR2 FYNNEI. The V gene lost 4 bases and the J gene lost 1 base, with 23 bases spanning the gap. The CDR3 has 18 residues. CDR3: CASSGPGQVPLESYEQYF. The CDR3, as DNA: TGTGCCAGCAGTGGGCCGGGACAAGTCCCCTTAGAATCCTACGAGCAGTACTTC.

J is TRBJ2-2 and V is TRBV7-9, with TRBD2 identical over 12 bases. The V gene's germline CDR1 is SEHNR and CDR2 FQNEAQ (reference sequence). The CDR3 consists of 19 residues. Losses at the gene ends were 5 bases for V and 1 base for J; bases not matched to a gene: 11. CDR3 in amino acids: CASSTLAGGPRWNTGELFF. The CDR3 DNA is TGTGCCAGCAGCACTCTAGCGGGAGGGCCGAGGTGGAACACCGGGGAGCTGTTTTTT.

The genes are TRBV7-6 and TRBJ1-5, with 7 bases matching TRBD1. With 5 bases clipped from V and 1 base from J, the junction kept 8 bases outside the gene matches. CDR3 length equals 16 residues. From germline, CDR1 is SGHVS and CDR2 FNYEAQ. The CDR3 sequence: CASSLGTDSSNQPQHF. DNA for the CDR3: TGTGCCAGCAGCCTAGGGACAGACTCAAGCAATCAGCCCCAGCATTTT.

V is TRBV19 and J is TRBJ1-5; 7 nucleotides agree with TRBD1. Germline CDR1 is LNHDA and CDR2 is SQIVND (reference sequence). CDR3 length: 14 residues. After removal of 10 bases from V and 4 bases from J, the junction contained 10 bases not matched to a gene. CDR3: CAIATGQPNQPQHF. For the CDR3, the DNA is TGTGCCATTGCCACGGGACAGCCTAATCAGCCCCAGCATTTT.